This TCR beta chain came from a study of shared clonotypes between healthy human individuals (dated by TCRdb to about 2020). At the level of the whole study: The cohort comprised two women and a few men aged 18 to 49 years. Blood TCR repertoires of roughly five healthy adults were deeply sequenced to estimate repertoire size and the extent of clonotype sharing between individuals. For each donor, CD4 naive and CD4 memory were each run on three plates, CD8 naive on two plates, and CD8 memory on one plate. Libraries were prepared and TCR repertoires were sequenced by different laboratories using diverse techniques, in order to increase sequencing depth and limit assay-specific biases. Between about 0.94 and 8.9 billion PBMCs per donor were obtained by leukapheresis.

Beyond this particular receptor, the publication reports: Pairwise subsampling led to the expectation that sequencing depth would affect the degree of clonotype sharing among donors. Incomplete sequencing was indicated by rarefaction of sorted-subset datasets, despite the large sequencing depth. Because the study included a small number of donors, the genetic and exposure-history diversity represented was limited. Sampling was limited to blood, and TCR repertoires in tissue likely differ from TCR repertoires in blood. Clonotypes shared by all four sorted-subset donors showed higher generation probabilities than non-shared clonotypes. Naive subsets generally had larger estimated clonotype richness than memory subsets did. About 5% of naive CD4, 3.5% of naive CD8, approximately 2.2% of memory CD4, and 0.4% of memory CD8 clonotypes were shared across a few donors.

Healthy HIV-negative adults with no recently reported acute infections or vaccinations were included as donors. Only Caucasian adults living in Nashville, Tennessee, USA were represented among the donors. CD4+ T cells were enriched by magnetic negative selection, after which naive cells were positively selected on CD45RA and the negative fraction was taken as the memory subset. After blood collection by leukapheresis, PBMCs were isolated using Ficoll-Histopaque density gradient centrifugation and then cryopreserved in the vapor phase of liquid nitrogen. Analytical flow cytometry was used to check the purity and quantity of each magnetically sorted T cell population. Genomic DNA was isolated from every sorted fraction and measured by UV absorbance on a Nanodrop 2000c. Using the deep immunoSEQ assay, multiplex PCR amplified TCR CDR3 regions from genomic DNA. For each cell subset, the extracted genomic DNA was distributed evenly across all wells of several immunoSEQ 96-well plates, and each plate served as one replicate. For sorted subsets, each replicate PCR was loaded with roughly 200 ng genomic DNA, equivalent to 32,000 or so T cell genomes. Purified libraries were quantified with a Qubit 3.0 fluorometer, sized on a Bioanalyzer 2100, and re-quantified with the KAPA Library Quantification kit. Each immunoSEQ 96-well plate was sequenced on its own single-read 150-cycle Illumina NextSeq 550 flow cell. The paper's processing steps were these. The immunoSEQ output contained only junctional sequences without quality scores, so filtering could not match that applied to full-length reads. Sequences were annotated with PyIR, a Python wrapper for IgBLAST v1.9, using IMGT germline references to assign V/J genes and CDR3. Reads with weak V/J assignments (E-value above 1e-6), missing CDR3, stop codons, out-of-frame junctions, or ambiguous translated residues were removed. V3J clonotypes were defined as sequences sharing an identical inferred V gene, J gene, and CDR3 amino acid sequence. To compute the percentage overlap between repertoires, the number of shared unique clonotypes was divided by the size of the smaller repertoire. RTK rarefaction, the Chao1 estimator, and Recon v2.1 estimates of unobserved clonotypes were used to assess repertoire richness. OLGA was used to compute generation probabilities for all TCRbeta clonotypes that the gDNA method yielded from a handful of donors. In its TCRdb copy, this immuneACCESS table keeps in-frame sequences only and misses some clones. Where compared with another copy, unresolved V genes explain less than half of these, and the others have no known cause. V and J calls and clone size are given by that table; D and trimming were obtained from the DNA. This sample comprises 2.3 million or so clones, 80% to 95% of them detected only once. Clones ranked in the top ten supply 0.35% to 0.5% of the sample.

Based on the germline V gene, the CDR1 and CDR2 sequences are SNHLY and FYNNEI. The V end loses 4 bases and the J end loses 12 bases, and a stretch of 7 bases separates them. The CDR3 contains 10 residues, cysteine and phenylalanine counted. CDR3 DNA is the only sequence kept; it has 30 bases, read in frame from the first base. To note about this clone: This clone's antigen is unknown. No qualities accompany the bases; no much larger clone lies one base away.

Sequenced sample: naive CD4+ T cells from PBMCs. Taken with the paper, the label for cell subset or site translates to: CD45RA+ positively selected. This receptor was obtained from a man younger than 35 in good health. Some clones in this sample may be carry-over from other donors' samples. Rearrangement joined TRBV2 to TRBJ2-1; the D gene assignment is ambiguous. The CDR3 in this case is CASSVAVQFF. The DNA sequence is TGTGCCAGCAGTGTGGCGGTGCAGTTCTTC.